This TCR beta chain originates from a study of cytomegalovirus exposure and HLA in healthy donors. Across the whole study: The 120 validation repertoires, a later analysis reported, used the same platform as the 600 to 700 repertoires from the first cohort.

The table came from immunoSEQ multiplex PCR; TCRdb's copy has only in-frame clones and leaves some out. The table shows 110,000 to 150,000 clones, with about nine tenths occurring only once. Of note for this clone: Its cognate antigen is unknown.

Study observations and caveats: Accounts indicate the classifier identified cytomegalovirus status with strong specificity and sensitivity. One later analysis, an examination of the roughly 130 validation repertoires, found that first-cohort TCR clusters tended to co-occur in them.

CDR3 length equals 14 residues. Trimming stripped 6 bases from V and 4 bases from J, with 16 bases between. Germline values: CDR1 LNHNV, CDR2 YYDKDF (reference sequence). This sequence joins TRBV15 and TRBJ2-7; possible D gene TRBD2, 9 bases. This clonotype was obtained from a young man in good health and CMV-seronegative. Specimen: PBMCs. CDR3 region: CATSLAGQAYEQYF. The CDR3 nucleotides are TGTGCCACCAGTCTAGCGGGACAGGCGTACGAGCAGTACTTC.